This T cell receptor beta chain was identified during a study of spatial heterogeneity in lung cancer (dated by TCRdb to between 2018 and 2021). Notes on the research overall: Donors were 70 or so patients with early-stage, untreated non-small cell lung cancer from the lung TRACERx cohort. In the raw uncorrected reads, each unique combination of TCR and UMI appeared on average more than ten times. Follow-up PBMC samples were sequenced whenever available, with a median time to follow-up of approximately 25 months after resection. TCR alpha and beta repertoires were quantitatively compared across multiple tumor regions, matched nontumor lung and blood in non-small cell lung cancer. Beta-chain transcripts were consistently detected in greater numbers than alpha-chain transcripts, which likely reflected higher beta-chain transcript abundance. At surgery, both alpha and beta chains were TCR-sequenced in roughly 200 tumor regions, approximately 64 matched nontumor lung samples and 50 to 60 PBMC samples. The study linked features of the TCR repertoire to counts of nonsynonymous mutations, which were determined by whole-exome sequencing of tumor tissue. The paper as a whole reports these results and caveats: Comparisons of baseline and follow-up blood repertoires included only approximately 13 patients. Confirming at a functional level the hypothesis that regional TCRs recognize regional mutations was considered to require additional single-cell paired TCR alpha and beta sequencing. Ubiquitous expanded tumor TCRs showed up in blood more often at tumor resection than at routine follow-up.

Read against the paper, the sample's time point label means: blood at routine non-recurrence follow-up after resection. Whole RNA extracted from tumor and nontumor lung tissue, or from cryopreserved PBMC samples, was used for TCR sequencing without cell sorting. Patients were selected for TCR sequencing only if sufficient RNA was available from at least two tumor regions. The method behind the library was 5' RACE. TCRdb lists the instrument as NextSeq 500. To allow correction of PCR and sequencing errors, the TCR library protocol tagged every TCR cDNA molecule with a unique molecular identifier. Per the original workflow: Decombinator tools were used for TCR identification, UMI-based error correction and CDR3 extraction. Expanded TCRs were defined as those above a frequency of 2 per 1,000, corresponding to the top 1% of the tumor frequency distribution. Each repertoire was subsampled 100 times to 5,000 TCRs, after which Renyi diversity was computed with the R vegan package. CDR3 similarity networks were built from amino acid triplet string-kernel similarity, with CDR3s being connected when pairwise similarity was above 0.82. The raw public data were reprocessed by TCRdb itself: fastp quality trimming at Q25, MiXCR clonotype calling, in-frame beta chains only. Each record represents a unique CDR3 protein, reported with the most common genes and DNA among its rows. Here the V and J calls rest on TCRdb's processing, not on the authors' analysis. The sample has some 120,000 distinct CDR3 sequences on record, 12% of them singletons. The ten most abundant clones make up around 17% of the sample.

Including cysteine and phenylalanine, the CDR3 has 16 amino acids. The CDR3 DNA has 48 bases and is translated from base 1. The V end gives up 6 bases and the J end 0 bases, leaving 9 bases in the junction not matched to a gene. This clonotype was seen a handful of times. The target of this receptor is not known. No base qualities exist here, and no much larger clone lies one base off it. The starting material was PBMCs, obtained at follow-up. The chain couples TRBV12-3 or TRBV12-4 to TRBJ1-1, and TRBD1 aligns with 8 junction nucleotides. This TCR came from a male donor with early-stage non-small cell lung cancer. CDR3 protein: CASRWTGRSMNTEAFF. The nucleotides are TGTGCCAGCAGGTGGACAGGGAGGAGTATGAACACTGAAGCTTTCTTT.